The source of this TCR beta chain is a study of cytomegalovirus exposure and HLA in healthy donors. This PCR relied on a set of 60 Vbeta primers and 13 Jbeta primers. Repertoires were generated with immunoSEQ multiplex PCR, while TCRdb's copy carries only in-frame clones and drops some. The profile shows about 190,000 clones, about nine tenths of them singletons. This CDR3 has 14 residues. Looked up from germline, CDR1 is SNHLY and CDR2 is FYNNEI. Trimming took off 4 bases at V and 2 bases at J, with 10 bases between the two ends. The rearrangement joins TRBV2 to TRBJ2-3; no reliable D call. Sequenced material: PBMCs. The TCR sequence derives from a boy aged 2 to 9 in good health and CMV-seronegative. CDR3 sequence: CASSVKLPTDTQYF. CDR3 bases: TGTGCCAGCAGTGTGAAACTCCCCACAGATACGCAGTATTTT.